This T cell receptor (beta chain) appears in the sequencing data of a study of T cells in Graves' hyperthyroidism and ophthalmopathy. Study as a whole: Pretreatment peripheral blood was obtained at initial diagnosis. Overall study findings and caveats: Within blood appeared most thyroid clonotypes that had expanded above 0.001.

From RNA transcripts, TCR beta CDR3 regions were amplified. The HTBI primer set was used in a first-round RT-PCR of the TCR CDR3. From the multiplex PCR reads, TCRdb called clonotypes with MiXCR, one entry per CDR3 protein. The sample consists of around 800,000 distinct CDR3 sequences, about two fifths of them appearing once. This clonotype has a count of ten or more. Its antigen is not known. Sample: blood. This TCR was sampled from a man aged 18 to 29 with Graves' hyperthyroidism.

CDR3 DNA sequence: TGCAGCGTTACCTTACAGAACACTGAAGCTTTCTTT. This sequence encodes CSVTLQNTEAFF. V gene TRBV29-1 combines with J gene TRBJ1-1; no clear D gene. Trimming removed 5 bases at V and 1 base at J, with 8 bases between. CDR1 SQVTM and CDR2 ANQGSEA come from the germline V gene. The CDR3 runs 12 residues.